Following are 18 T cell receptor beta chains from one sample sequenced in a study of shared clonotypes between healthy human individuals (dated by TCRdb to the early 2020s). CD8 naive samples were CD45RO-negative cells positively selected for CCR7, giving a CD45RA+CCR7+ population that excluded TemRA cells. Receptors were amplified or captured by the immunoSEQ multiplex PCR assay. This immuneACCESS table, as held by TCRdb, lists in-frame sequences with V and J called but not all clones. Of the missing ones, under half trace to an unresolved V gene in checked studies; the others have no known cause. The sample profile shows about 580,000 clones; 95% to 98% of them were found once. The ten biggest clones cover approximately 0.3% of the sample. What was sequenced was naive CD8+ T cells sorted from blood. This specimen's cell subset or site label, per the study, means: CD45RA+CCR7+. These receptors originate from a man younger than 40 in good health.

The chain is built from TRBV2 and TRBJ2-1, with TRBD2 identical over 9 bases. The ends lost 8 bases at V and 7 bases at J; junction bases unmatched: 12. Germline V gene lookup returns CDR1 SNHLY and CDR2 FYNNEI. CDR3 length: 15 amino acids. The CDR3: CASPLREGGENEQFF. In DNA form, the CDR3 reads TGTGCCAGCCCCTTGCGGGAGGGGGGGGAAAATGAGCAGTTCTTC.

The V and J genes are TRBV6-6 and TRBJ2-2; 8 bases fit TRBD1. The V gene's germline CDR1 is MNHNY and CDR2 SVGAGI (reference sequence). CDR3 size: 16 residues. Trimming took 5 bases from V and 0 from J; bases not matched to a gene: 5. The DNA for the CDR3 is TGTGCCAGCAGTCCGAGGGACAGGTCGAACACCGGGGAGCTGTTTTTT. It yields the protein CASSPRDRSNTGELFF.

This clone was seen only a few times. This sequence joins TRBV5-4 and TRBJ2-7; D not resolved. The germline CDR1 and CDR2 sequences are SGHNT and YYREEE (reference sequence). V gave up 5 bases and J gave up 0 bases, with 15 bases separating them. The CDR3 is 15 residues long. CDR3 nucleotide sequence: TGTGCCAGCAGAACGCCTGAGTCCTTCTCCTACGAGCAGTACTTC. This gives the protein CASRTPESFSYEQYF.

The chain couples TRBV27 to TRBJ1-2; TRBD1 is a possible D gene (5 bases). Trimming left V 4 bases short and J 5 bases short, with 14 bases between. Germline V CDR1 and CDR2: MNHEY, SMNVEV (reference sequence). The CDR3 is 14 amino acids. CDR3 nucleotides: TGTGCCAGCAGTTCCACTGGGGCCATGTATGGCTACACCTTC. This translates into CASSSTGAMYGYTF.

The V call is TRBV29-1, the J call TRBJ2-2, with 9 bases matching TRBD1. With 6 bases clipped from V and 4 bases from J, the junction kept 6 bases outside the gene matches. Per the germline V gene, CDR1 is SQVTM and CDR2 is ANQGSEA. The length of the CDR3 is 14 residues. The CDR3 DNA reads as TGCAGCGTGGAGGACAGGGGTTTCACCGGGGAGCTGTTTTTT. Translating gives CSVEDRGFTGELFF.

The chain employs TRBV27 and TRBJ2-2, with no clear D. This CDR3 region has 12 residues. CDR1 is MNHEY and CDR2 is SMNVEV in the germline V gene (reference sequence). V lost 2 bases, J lost 8 bases, and 6 bases lay in between. The chain's CDR3 is CASSLVLGELFF. CDR3 sequence (DNA): TGTGCCAGCAGTTTAGTTCTGGGGGAGCTGTTTTTT.

The rearrangement links TRBV6-5 to TRBJ2-5, with a possible D match to TRBD2 (6 bases). Germline CDR1 reads MNHEY; CDR2 reads SVGAGI. This CDR3 is built from 14 residues. In nucleotides, the CDR3 is TGTACCTCACACGCGGGAATTTACCAAGAGACCCAGTACTTC. Its protein is CTSHAGIYQETQYF.

This clone was found once. This sample also contains other DNA sequences that code for the same CDR3. The chain links TRBV7-9 to TRBJ2-7; D might be TRBD2 (6 bases). The V gene lost 1 base and the J gene lost 0 bases, with 10 bases spanning the gap. CDR1 is SEHNR and CDR2 is FQNEAQ in the germline V gene (reference sequence). The CDR3 extends over 15 amino acids. CDR3 residues: CASSLGGTSSYEQYF. The DNA of the CDR3 is TGTGCCAGCAGCTTAGGCGGGACGAGCTCCTACGAGCAGTACTTC.

V gene TRBV2 combines with J gene TRBJ2-7, with 8 bases lining up with TRBD1. The CDR3 is made up of 16 amino acids. Germline CDR1 SNHLY, CDR2 FYNNEI. V shed 8 bases, J shed 2 bases, and the junction held 14 bases outside the gene matches. CDR3 DNA: TGTGCCAGCCTCGGACAGGGAAACTTAAAAACCTACGAGCAGTACTTC. Amino acid sequence: CASLGQGNLKTYEQYF.

The chain links TRBV27 to TRBJ2-5; no clear D. The germline V and J ends were trimmed by 6 bases and 1 base, with 15 bases remaining between them. The CDR3 extends over 15 amino acids. Looked up from germline, CDR1 is MNHEY and CDR2 is SMNVEV (reference sequence). The CDR3 nucleotides read TGTGCCAGCAGCGCCCTCGCGAGGAGCCAAGAGACCCAGTACTTC. It is translated as CASSALARSQETQYF.

The chain couples TRBV9 to TRBJ2-2; 11 positions match TRBD2. The V and J ends lost 0 bases and 5 bases, in that order; junction bases with no gene match: 3. Germline CDR1 reads SGDLS; CDR2 reads YYNGEE. The CDR3 spans 16 residues. The CDR3 DNA reads as TGTGCCAGCAGCGTAGTAACTAGCGGGGGTACCGGGGAGCTGTTTTTT. This codes for CASSVVTSGGTGELFF.

This clone was observed once. The DNA for the CDR3 is TGTGCCAGCAGCATACTAGCGGATACGCAGTATTTT. Translated: CASSILADTQYF. The V gene is TRBV25-1, the J gene TRBJ2-3; 7 nucleotides agree with TRBD2. CDR1 and CDR2 (germline): MGHDK, SYGVNS. Germline trimming cut 6 bases from V and 6 bases from J; bases unmatched to any gene: 3. This CDR3 is built from 12 residues.

The V and J genes are TRBV29-1 and TRBJ2-7; tentatively, D is TRBD1 (6 bases). The CDR3 totals 12 residues. CDR1 is SQVTM and CDR2 is ANQGSEA in the germline V gene. V was pared by 5 bases and J by 3 bases, with 11 bases between. The CDR3 region is CSVKQGDYEQYF. The CDR3 nucleotides are TGCAGCGTTAAACAGGGAGACTACGAGCAGTACTTC.

The table lists this clone with a count of one. This rearrangement joins TRBV4-3 to TRBJ2-5; 7 positions agree with TRBD2. CDR1 LGHNA and CDR2 YSLEER come from the germline V gene. CDR3 length equals 16 residues. Unmatched junction bases numbered 5, after V lost 0 bases and J lost 1 base. The DNA of the CDR3 is TGCGCCAGCAGCCAAGATACCAGCGGGGCCCAAGAGACCCAGTACTTC. As protein: CASSQDTSGAQETQYF.

CDR3 protein: CASAWGLNTEAFF. Here the CDR3 DNA reads TGTGCTAGTGCCTGGGGATTGAACACTGAAGCTTTCTTT. The chain employs TRBV12-5 and TRBJ1-1; D unclear. V lost 7 bases to trimming and J lost 0 bases, with 9 bases between them. This CDR3 is 13 amino acids long. Per germline, CDR1 LGHNT and CDR2 FRNRAP.

This rearrangement joins TRBV4-3 to TRBJ1-1, with 7 bases identical to TRBD1. Per the germline V gene, CDR1 is LGHNA and CDR2 is YSLEER. The CDR3 runs to 16 residues. V lost 0 bases to trimming and J lost 4 bases; unmatched junction nucleotides: 8. The CDR3 nucleotides are TGCGCCAGCAGCCAAGATCCTGGACAGGACCTCACTGAAGCTTTCTTT. Protein product: CASSQDPGQDLTEAFF.

This chain links TRBV7-9 with TRBJ2-3, with 9 bases that match TRBD1. The CDR3 has 15 amino acids. Germline values: CDR1 SEHNR, CDR2 FQNEAQ (reference sequence). The J segment lost 1 base and the V segment lost 6 bases, leaving 5 bases of the junction unmatched. CDR3 in amino acids: CASRWGQGGTDTQYF. The CDR3 DNA reads as TGTGCCAGCAGGTGGGGACAGGGTGGCACAGATACGCAGTATTTT.

The chain links TRBV6-5 to TRBJ2-5; 8 bases line up with TRBD1. J lost 3 bases, V lost 8 bases, and 5 bases had no gene match. In germline, CDR1 is MNHEY, CDR2 SVGAGI. This CDR3 spans 13 amino acids. The CDR3 loop reads CASQQGVEETQYF. The CDR3 coding sequence is TGTGCCAGCCAACAGGGGGTGGAAGAGACCCAGTACTTC.